The 25 T cell receptor beta chains given below trace back to one sample, sequenced in a study of blood T cells in healthy people across ages (dated by TCRdb to the mid-2010s). Libraries were prepared through 5' RACE. For sequencing, an Illumina HiSeq 2500 was employed. A second roughly 6 to 12 cycle PCR used a sample-barcoded 5' primer and a J-beta primer mix. TCRdb itself trimmed the public reads at Q25 with fastp, ran MiXCR and retained productive beta chains. Records with the same CDR3 protein are collapsed into one entry carrying the most frequent genes and DNA. The sample table contains about 640,000 distinct CDR3 sequences; only one count was recorded for around three fifths of them. Jointly, the top ten make up 35% to 40% of the sample. The sequenced sample was blood. These receptors all stem from a man aged 60 to 75 in good health.

With respect to this clonotype: Because it lacks the conserved phenylalanine or tryptophan at the end, this CDR3 is likely a read error. This chain uses TRBV15 with TRBJ2-3; no definite D call. This CDR3 is 15 amino acids long. Germline V gene data show CDR1 as LNHNV and CDR2 as YYDKDF (reference sequence). Trimming shortened V by 1 base and J by 2 bases, and 10 bases separated the two germline ends. The CDR3 loop reads CATSRGRSPTDTQYL. In DNA form, the CDR3 reads TGTGCCACCAGCAGAGGCAGGAGCCCCACAGATACGCAGTATTTG.

The chain combines TRBV29-1 with TRBJ2-1, with 7 bases fitting TRBD1. Germline V gives CDR1 SQVTM, CDR2 ANQGSEA. Unmatched junction bases numbered 6, after V lost 4 bases and J lost 6 bases. The CDR3 contains 13 residues. CDR3: CSVGQGHGNEQFF. The CDR3 DNA sequence: TGCAGCGTTGGACAGGGCCACGGCAATGAGCAGTTCTTC.

This clonotype was detected only a few times. The V gene is TRBV20-1, the J gene TRBJ2-7; 9 bases match TRBD1. Germline V gene sequence: CDR1 DFQATT, CDR2 SNEGSKA (reference sequence). The ends lost 0 bases at V and 5 bases at J; junction bases unmatched: 8. The CDR3 has 15 residues. CDR3 in amino acids: CSARDPGQGVDEQYF. CDR3 bases: TGCAGTGCTAGAGATCCGGGACAGGGAGTCGACGAGCAGTACTTC.

The chain carries TRBV7-2 and TRBJ2-2, with D possibly being TRBD2 (5 bases). The CDR3 runs to 14 residues. Trimming removed 4 bases at V and 4 bases at J, with 10 bases between. Germline CDR1 and CDR2: SGHTA and FQGNSA. The CDR3 loop is CASSSRAGTGELFF. The CDR3 DNA follows: TGTGCCAGCAGCTCAAGGGCGGGCACCGGGGAGCTGTTTTTT.

The chain employs TRBV12-3 or TRBV12-4 and TRBJ2-5; D gene uncertain. The CDR3 totals 12 residues. Trimming removed 5 bases from V and 5 bases from J, with 9 bases in between. In DNA, the CDR3 is TGTGCCAGCAGTAACCTAGGGGAGACCCAGTACTTC. This encodes CASSNLGETQYF.

This clonotype was counted a few times. This rearrangement joins TRBV5-1 to TRBJ1-1, with TRBD1 matching over 12 bases. The CDR3 spans 15 residues. The trim removed 3 bases at V and 6 bases at J, leaving 6 bases unmatched. The germline V gene has CDR1 SGHRS and CDR2 YFSETQ. In nucleotides, the CDR3 is TGCGCCAGCAGCTCGGGGGACAGGGGGCGTCCTGAAGCTTTCTTT. The encoded protein is CASSSGDRGRPEAFF.

This clonotype was seen at least ten times. The V and J genes are TRBV7-9 and TRBJ2-3, with TRBD2 as a possible D gene (7 bases). This CDR3 contains 15 residues. Per germline, CDR1 SEHNR and CDR2 FQNEAQ (reference sequence). V was clipped by 3 bases and J by 6 bases, with 16 bases between them. CDR3 in DNA: TGTGCCAGCAGCTTGCCTAGCGGACAGAGGGATACGCAGTATTTT. Protein: CASSLPSGQRDTQYF.

There are many counts of this clonotype. V usage is TRBV7-9 and J usage is TRBJ2-5; 9 positions agree with TRBD1. V trimming: 6 bases; J trimming: 5 bases; junction bases outside the gene matches: 7. The CDR3 sequence is 14 residues long. Germline CDR1 is SEHNR and CDR2 is FQNEAQ (reference sequence). The CDR3 sequence: CASRKGQGRETQYF. The CDR3 DNA follows: TGTGCCAGCAGGAAAGGACAGGGGCGGGAGACCCAGTACTTC. Based on the CDR3 plus reference TRBV7-9 and TRBJ2-5, the full variable domain is DTGVSQNPRHKITKRGQNVTFRCDPISEHNRLYWYRQTLGQGPEFLTYFQNEAQLEKSRLLSDRFSAERPKGSFSTLEIQRTEQGDSAMYLCASRKGQGRETQYFGPGTRLLVL.

This clonotype was seen only once. The V gene is TRBV20-1, the J gene TRBJ2-7, with 8 bases matching TRBD2. This CDR3 has 16 residues. V lost 5 bases, J lost 0 bases, and 12 bases stayed unmatched. CDR1 and CDR2 from the germline V gene are DFQATT and SNEGSKA (reference sequence). CDR3 DNA: TGCAGTGCTCCCGGGGGGGACCCTCACAGCTCCTACGAGCAGTACTTC. Translating it yields CSAPGGDPHSSYEQYF.

The V and J genes are TRBV7-2 and TRBJ2-5, with 12 bases that match TRBD2. CDR1 and CDR2 from the germline V gene are SGHTA and FQGNSA. CDR3 size: 17 residues. V lost 5 bases and J lost 1; bases outside the gene matches: 8. The CDR3 nucleotides read TGTGCCAGCAGCCACGAGACTAGCGGGGGAATCCAAGAGACCCAGTACTTC. It is translated as CASSHETSGGIQETQYF.

The rearrangement joins TRBV3-1 to TRBJ2-5; D unclear. The CDR3 loop spans 13 amino acids. Germline V gene sequence: CDR1 LGHDT, CDR2 YNNKEL (reference sequence). The ends were cut back, 5 bases at V and 2 bases at J, with 9 bases in the middle. The CDR3 sequence is CASSGSLQETQYF. The CDR3 DNA is TGTGCCAGCAGCGGTTCACTACAAGAGACCCAGTACTTC.

Regarding this clonotype: A read error may produce the germline difference seen at one junction end. This sequence joins TRBV6-2 or TRBV6-3 and TRBJ2-1, with D unresolved. Germline V gene lookup returns CDR1 MNHEY and CDR2 SVGEGT. The CDR3 spans 13 residues. In DNA form, the CDR3 reads TGTACCAGCACTTATCACGGCCAAGAGACCCAGTTCTTC. Its protein is CTSTYHGQETQFF.

This chain's CDR3 is CASSHREGGADTQYF. The CDR3 region has the DNA TGCGCCAGCAGCCACCGTGAGGGAGGGGCAGATACGCAGTATTTT. The V gene is TRBV5-1, the J gene TRBJ2-3; TRBD2 matches 7 bases. J lost 4 bases, V lost 4 bases, and 9 bases had no gene match. The germline gives CDR1 SGHRS, CDR2 YFSETQ. The CDR3 contains 15 residues.

This clonotype was observed a single time. One junction end disagrees with the germline gene, perhaps due to a read error. This sequence joins TRBV28 and TRBJ1-2, with no clear D. Per the germline V gene, CDR1 is MDHEN and CDR2 is SYDVKM. This CDR3 region has 14 residues. In DNA form, the CDR3 reads TGTGCCAGCGCGTCCCAAATAACTAACTATGGCTACATCTTC. Amino acid sequence: CASASQITNYGYIF.

The genes are TRBV7-9 and TRBJ2-1; the match to TRBD2 covers 7 bases. From germline, CDR1 is SEHNR and CDR2 FQNEAQ (reference sequence). Unmatched junction bases numbered 6, after V lost 1 base and J lost 12 bases. The length of the CDR3 is 13 residues. CDR3 amino acids: CASSLEATSAQFF. The CDR3 DNA reads TGTGCCAGCAGCTTAGAAGCCACTAGCGCGCAGTTCTTC.

The sample holds a few counts of this clonotype. The rearrangement joins TRBV2 to TRBJ2-4, with TRBD1 matching over 7 bases. Near its end, the DNA agrees better with TRBJ2-7, so the J call may be wrong. Per the germline V gene, CDR1 is SNHLY and CDR2 is FYNNEI. The CDR3 totals 14 residues. CDR3 residues: CASTSRGSRDEQYF. The CDR3 bases are TGTGCCAGCACTTCCAGGGGGTCTAGGGACGAGCAGTACTTC.

The chain combines TRBV27 with TRBJ1-5; 8 bases match TRBD1. The CDR3 totals 16 residues. The V gene's germline CDR1 is MNHEY and CDR2 SMNVEV (reference sequence). The V gene end was trimmed by 8 bases and the J gene end by 6 bases; junction bases not matched to a gene: 15. Here the CDR3 reads CASSPLADRVTQPQHF. In DNA, the CDR3 is TGTGCCAGCTCCCCACTCGCGGACAGGGTCACTCAGCCCCAGCATTTT.

This clonotype has ten or more counts. This chain uses TRBV5-1 with TRBJ2-5, with D unresolved. Germline CDR1 reads SGHRS; CDR2 reads YFSETQ. This CDR3 has 14 residues. The germline V and J ends were trimmed by 0 bases and 0 bases, with 6 bases remaining between them. The CDR3 DNA sequence: TGCGCCAGCAGCTTGGTAGGGTACCAAGAGACCCAGTACTTC. It codes for CASSLVGYQETQYF.

The chain links TRBV7-9 to TRBJ2-1, with 9 bases identical to TRBD2. Losses at the gene ends were 5 bases for V and 5 bases for J; bases not matched to a gene: 13. This CDR3 spans 17 amino acids. Germline V gene data show CDR1 as SEHNR and CDR2 as FQNEAQ (reference sequence). CDR3 DNA sequence: TGTGCCAGCAGCCTTCGTCCCCGGGAGCGGGGGGACAATGAGCAGTTCTTC. Encoded protein: CASSLRPRERGDNEQFF.

The V and J genes are TRBV20-1 and TRBJ2-5, with TRBD1 matching 7 bases. J gave up 3 bases and V 6 bases, and 7 bases lay outside the gene matches. CDR3 size: 13 residues. Per the germline V gene, CDR1 is DFQATT and CDR2 is SNEGSKA (reference sequence). The CDR3 nucleotides read TGCAGTGCCACCGCCACAGGGGAAGAGACCCAGTACTTC. Encoded protein: CSATATGEETQYF.

The rearrangement joins TRBV25-1 to TRBJ1-4; tentative D call: TRBD1 (5 bases). Germline CDR1 is MGHDK and CDR2 is SYGVNS. This CDR3 contains 14 residues. V lost 2 bases to trimming and J lost 4 bases, with 8 bases between them. CDR3 in DNA: TGTGCCAGCAGTGAAGACAGTTTTAATGAAAAACTGTTTTTT. It is translated as CASSEDSFNEKLFF.

J is TRBJ2-3 and V is TRBV5-1; weak D call: TRBD2 (5 bases). Germline V gene sequence: CDR1 SGHRS, CDR2 YFSETQ. The ends were cut back, 7 bases at V and 6 bases at J, with 18 bases in the middle. This CDR3 contains 14 residues. CDR3 region: CASCRGLAEDTQYF. CDR3 in DNA: TGCGCCAGCTGCCGCGGTCTAGCAGAGGATACGCAGTATTTT.

This clonotype was picked up a small number of times. V is TRBV7-2 and J is TRBJ2-5, with 13 bases lining up with TRBD2. V shed 3 bases, J shed 2 bases, and the junction held 3 bases outside the gene matches. The germline V gene has CDR1 SGHTA and CDR2 FQGNSA. The CDR3 extends over 16 amino acids. DNA of the CDR3: TGTGCCAGCAGCTTCACTAGCGGGGGGGCGCAAGAGACCCAGTACTTC. Its protein is CASSFTSGGAQETQYF.

This chain joins TRBV29-1 and TRBJ2-7; TRBD1 aligns across 8 bases. Germline V gene sequence: CDR1 SQVTM, CDR2 ANQGSEA. There are 15 residues in the CDR3. V shed 3 bases and J 2 bases; nucleotides not matched to a gene: 9. DNA of the CDR3: TGCAGCGTTGACGGCCAGGGACAGGAGACCTACGAGCAGTACTTC. This gives the protein CSVDGQGQETYEQYF.

Remarks on this clonotype: Given the absence of the conserved phenylalanine or tryptophan at the CDR3 end, a read error is likely. J is TRBJ2-3 and V is TRBV12-3 or TRBV12-4; TRBD2 is a possible D gene (5 bases). CDR3 length: 14 amino acids. V gave up 3 bases and J gave up 4 bases, with 11 bases separating them. The CDR3 is CASSFRVGADTQYS. DNA for the CDR3: TGTGCCAGCAGTTTTAGGGTGGGAGCAGATACGCAGTATTCT.